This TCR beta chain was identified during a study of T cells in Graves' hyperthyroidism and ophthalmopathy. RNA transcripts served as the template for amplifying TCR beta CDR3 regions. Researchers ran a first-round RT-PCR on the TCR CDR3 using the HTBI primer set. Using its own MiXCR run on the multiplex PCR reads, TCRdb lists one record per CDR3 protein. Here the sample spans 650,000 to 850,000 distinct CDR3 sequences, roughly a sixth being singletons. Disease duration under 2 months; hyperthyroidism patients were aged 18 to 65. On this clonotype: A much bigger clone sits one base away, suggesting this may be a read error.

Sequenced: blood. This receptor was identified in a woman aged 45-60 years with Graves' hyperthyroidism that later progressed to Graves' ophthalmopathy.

CDR3: CSARVRNRDYEQYF. In nucleotides, the CDR3 is TGCAGTGCTAGAGTTCGGAACAGGGACTACGAGCAGTACTTC. The chain has TRBV20-1 and TRBJ2-7; maybe TRBD1 (6 bases). V dropped 1 base and J dropped 3 bases, with 13 bases sitting between them. The CDR3 runs to 14 residues. CDR1 DFQATT and CDR2 SNEGSKA come from the germline V gene (reference sequence).